The T cell receptor (beta chain) under discussion was sequenced for a study of blood T cell repertoires in COVID-19. Study-wide context: Acute-phase and convalescent COVID-19 samples originated in the United States, Italy and Spain. The cDNA or gDNA used as material had been derived from T cells, B-cell-depleted T cells, or PBMCs.

The authors' processing: Reference gene primer amplification gave nucleated cell count estimates. Libraries were prepared by immunoSEQ multiplex PCR; TCRdb keeps only in-frame clonotypes and omits some of them. V and J calls plus clone size are reproduced from that table; the DNA served to infer D and trimming. The profile shows under 150,000 clones, around 84% of them singletons. The CDR3 length is 14 residues. Trimming removed 1 base at V and 5 bases at J, with 9 bases between. From germline, CDR1 is MNHNS and CDR2 SASEGT. The chain links TRBV6-1 to TRBJ1-5, with D possibly TRBD1 on 5 matching bases. The sequence was collected from a woman in her forties with acute or convalescent COVID-19. Sequencing input: peripheral blood. The CDR3 protein is CASSEGGAYQPQHF. CDR3 bases: TGTGCCAGCAGTGAAGGGGGCGCTTATCAGCCCCAGCATTTT.